Listed here are 17 T cell receptor beta chains from one sample, sequenced in a study of T cells in Graves' hyperthyroidism and ophthalmopathy. The CDR3 regions of TCR beta were amplified from RNA transcripts. The TCR CDR3 first-round RT-PCR relied on the HTBI primer set. One entry per CDR3 protein, called by TCRdb with MiXCR from the multiplex PCR reads. The data show around 500,000 distinct CDR3 sequences, 14% seen once. The sequenced sample consisted of blood. The source is a woman younger than 30 with Graves' hyperthyroidism.

The chain is built from TRBV6-5 and TRBJ2-4, with a weak D call TRBD2 (7 bases). The V end lost 0 bases, the J end lost 2 bases, and 11 bases lay between the germline ends. Germline CDR1 MNHEY, CDR2 SVGAGI. The CDR3 runs to 16 residues. The CDR3 loop reads CASSYSGGPSKNIQYF. CDR3 DNA: TGTGCCAGCAGTTACTCGGGGGGGCCGTCCAAAAACATTCAGTACTTC.

At least ten counts were recorded for this clonotype. The chain joins TRBV4-1 to TRBJ1-6, with TRBD1 matching over 7 bases. V gave up 4 bases and J gave up 7 bases; unmatched junction bases: 10. Germline V gene data show CDR1 as MGHRA and CDR2 as YSYEKL. The CDR3 consists of 16 residues. In DNA, the CDR3 is TGCGCCAGCAGCCTATATAGACAGGGATCCAATTCACCCCTCCACTTT. Translated: CASSLYRQGSNSPLHF.

This clonotype showed up many times. This chain links TRBV18 with TRBJ1-5; 9 nucleotides align to TRBD1. The CDR3 extends over 17 amino acids. The germline gives CDR1 KGHSH, CDR2 LQKENI. V trimming: 3 bases; J trimming: 4 bases; junction bases outside the gene matches: 10. CDR3 nucleotides: TGTGCCAGCTCACCCAGGACAGGGGAGGAGGGAAATCAGCCCCAGCATTTT. Translated: CASSPRTGEEGNQPQHF.

Many counts were recorded for this clonotype. V and J are TRBV9 and TRBJ2-1, with 11 positions matching TRBD2. The CDR3 is 16 residues long. Unmatched junction bases numbered 12, after V lost 5 bases and J lost 8 bases. The germline V gene has CDR1 SGDLS and CDR2 YYNGEE. CDR3 protein: CASSETSGTSGDEQFF. CDR3 nucleotides: TGTGCCAGCAGTGAGACTAGCGGGACATCTGGGGATGAGCAGTTCTTC.

The sample holds many counts of this clonotype. The chain joins TRBV3-1 to TRBJ2-3, with D uncertain. CDR1 is LGHDT, CDR2 YNNKEL, per germline (reference sequence). The CDR3 extends over 16 amino acids. Trimming took 1 base from V and 2 from J, leaving 13 bases between them. The DNA for the CDR3 is TGTGCCAGCAGCCAAGTTGTAAACGCCGACACAGATACGCAGTATTTT. The encoded protein is CASSQVVNADTDTQYF.

This clonotype was counted between two and nine times. The genes are TRBV7-2 and TRBJ2-7, with D hard to call. V lost 5 bases and J lost 0, with 8 bases in between. This CDR3 comprises 13 residues. CDR1 and CDR2 from the germline V gene are SGHTA and FQGNSA. The CDR3 DNA reads as TGTGCCAGCAGCCCAGACACCTCCTACGAGCAGTACGTC. Protein sequence: CASSPDTSYEQYV.

This clonotype was counted at least ten times. V gene TRBV7-2 combines with J gene TRBJ1-4, with 10 bases that match TRBD1. The CDR3 loop spans 17 amino acids. Unmatched junction bases numbered 12, after V lost 3 bases and J lost 8 bases. Germline V gene lookup returns CDR1 SGHTA and CDR2 FQGNSA. CDR3 sequence reads: CASSFWDRGPSGEKLFF. The CDR3 DNA is TGTGCCAGCAGCTTTTGGGACAGGGGCCCGTCGGGAGAAAAACTGTTTTTT.

The table lists this clonotype with many counts. The chain joins TRBV18 to TRBJ1-6; the D gene is possibly TRBD1 (6 bases). The CDR3 length is 13 residues. Germline assignment: CDR1 KGHSH and CDR2 LQKENI. The ends were cut back, 4 bases at V and 10 bases at J, with 11 bases in the middle. The CDR3 DNA follows: TGTGCCAGCTCACTGCCCGGGGGCTCACCCCTCCACTTT. As protein: CASSLPGGSPLHF.

In this sample, this clonotype turned up many times. V gene TRBV5-1 combines with J gene TRBJ2-1, with TRBD2 matching over 9 bases. With V trimmed by 6 bases and J by 5 bases, 6 bases remained unmatched. Germline V gene data show CDR1 as SGHRS and CDR2 as YFSETQ. The CDR3 is 14 residues long. The CDR3 loop reads CASTPSGINNEQFF. CDR3 nucleotides: TGCGCCAGCACCCCTAGCGGGATTAACAATGAGCAGTTCTTC.

V and J are TRBV11-3 and TRBJ2-5, with TRBD2 identical over 10 bases. Germline assignment: CDR1 SGHNT and CDR2 YENEEA. Trimming took 0 bases from V and 6 from J; bases not matched to a gene: 7. The CDR3 is 16 amino acids. In nucleotides, the CDR3 is TGTGCCAGCAGCTTAGATTTGGCTAGCGGGAGTCAGACCCAGTACTTC. Its translation: CASSLDLASGSQTQYF.

A few counts support this clonotype. This rearrangement joins TRBV18 to TRBJ2-6; D uncertain. Germline V lookup: CDR1 KGHSH, CDR2 LQKENI. Trimming removed 2 bases from V and 4 bases from J, with 3 bases in between. This CDR3 has 13 residues. The DNA of the CDR3 is TGTGCCAGCTCACCATTAGGGGCCAACGTCCTGACTTTC. Amino acids: CASSPLGANVLTF.

Many counts were recorded for this clonotype. The chain links TRBV12-3 or TRBV12-4 to TRBJ2-2; 8 bases are shared with TRBD2. The CDR3 loop spans 14 amino acids. Trimming removed 9 bases from V and 2 bases from J; junction bases left unmatched: 5. The CDR3 region has the DNA TGTGCCAGGCCGACTAGCGCTAACACCGGGGAGCTGTTTTTT. It translates to CARPTSANTGELFF.

Ten or more counts support this clonotype. The rearrangement joins TRBV2 to TRBJ2-3; D call uncertain. The CDR3 loop spans 12 amino acids. The V end was cut by 7 bases, the J end by 3 bases, with 8 bases between. Germline V gene data show CDR1 as SNHLY and CDR2 as FYNNEI. DNA of the CDR3: TGTGCCAGCATCAGGTCGACAGATACGCAGTATTTT. Its protein is CASIRSTDTQYF.

This clonotype was recorded a few times. The chain uses TRBV5-1 and TRBJ1-5; TRBD1 is a possible D gene (6 bases). The CDR3 length is 16 residues. Looked up from germline, CDR1 is SGHRS and CDR2 is YFSETQ. The ends were cut back, 4 bases at V and 3 bases at J, with 17 bases in the middle. CDR3 nucleotides: TGCGCCAGCAGCACCGAATACCGGGACAACAATCAGCCCCAGCATTTT. Encoded protein: CASSTEYRDNNQPQHF.

This clonotype was observed many times. The chain uses TRBV9 and TRBJ1-5; D might be TRBD1 (5 bases). V lost 0 bases and J lost 7, with 11 bases in between. CDR3 length: 14 residues. In germline, CDR1 is SGDLS, CDR2 YYNGEE. This CDR3 is CASSVEGTPQPQHF. CDR3 nucleotide sequence: TGTGCCAGCAGCGTAGAAGGGACCCCGCAGCCCCAGCATTTT. Full variable domain (missing parts from reference TRBV9 and TRBJ1-5): DSGVTQTPKHLITATGQRVTLRCSPRSGDLSVYWYQQSLDQGLQFLIQYYNGEERAKGNILERFSAQQFPDLHSELNLSSLELGDSALYFCASSVEGTPQPQHFGDGTRLSIL.

J is TRBJ1-1 and V is TRBV7-9, with D perhaps TRBD1 (5 bases). In germline, CDR1 is SEHNR, CDR2 FQNEAQ (reference sequence). The length of the CDR3 is 12 residues. The V and J ends lost 5 bases and 7 bases respectively, with 11 bases between them. CDR3 protein: CASSPFDSEAFF. In DNA, the CDR3 is TGTGCCAGCAGCCCCTTCGACAGTGAAGCTTTCTTT.

This clonotype was picked up many times. V usage is TRBV27 and J usage is TRBJ1-5; no clear D. CDR3 length: 15 amino acids. From germline, CDR1 is MNHEY and CDR2 SMNVEV (reference sequence). With 0 bases removed from V and 1 base from J, the gap between germline ends came to 7 bases. This chain's CDR3 is CASSLSPGSNQPQHF. CDR3 nucleotides: TGTGCCAGCAGTTTATCCCCAGGCAGCAATCAGCCCCAGCATTTT.